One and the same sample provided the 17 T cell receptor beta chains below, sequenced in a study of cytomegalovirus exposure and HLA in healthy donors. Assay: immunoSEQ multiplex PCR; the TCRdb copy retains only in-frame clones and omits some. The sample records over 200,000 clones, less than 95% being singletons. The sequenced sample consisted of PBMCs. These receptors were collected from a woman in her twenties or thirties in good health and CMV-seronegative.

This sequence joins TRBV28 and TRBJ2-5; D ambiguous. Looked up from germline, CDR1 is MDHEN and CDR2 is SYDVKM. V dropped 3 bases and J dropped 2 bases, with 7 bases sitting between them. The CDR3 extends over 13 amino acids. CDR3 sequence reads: CASSFRQQETQYF. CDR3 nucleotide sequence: TGTGCCAGCAGTTTCCGTCAGCAAGAGACCCAGTACTTC.

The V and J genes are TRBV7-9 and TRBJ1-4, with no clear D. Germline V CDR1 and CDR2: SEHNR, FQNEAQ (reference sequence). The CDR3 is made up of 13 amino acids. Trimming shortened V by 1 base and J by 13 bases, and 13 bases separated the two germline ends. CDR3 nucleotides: TGTGCCAGCAGCTTAGGAGACGAACTTCGACTGTTTTTT. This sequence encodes CASSLGDELRLFF. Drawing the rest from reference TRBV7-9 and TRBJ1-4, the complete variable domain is DTGVSQNPRHKITKRGQNVTFRCDPISEHNRLYWYRQTLGQGPEFLTYFQNEAQLEKSRLLSDRFSAERPKGSFSTLEIQRTEQGDSAMYLCASSLGDELRLFFGSGTQLSVL.

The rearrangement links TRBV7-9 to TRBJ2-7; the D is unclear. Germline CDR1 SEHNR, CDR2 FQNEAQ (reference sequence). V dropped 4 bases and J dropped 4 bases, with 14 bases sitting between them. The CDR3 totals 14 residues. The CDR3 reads CASSSRAGQYEQYF. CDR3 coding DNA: TGTGCCAGCAGCTCAAGGGCCGGCCAATACGAGCAGTACTTC.

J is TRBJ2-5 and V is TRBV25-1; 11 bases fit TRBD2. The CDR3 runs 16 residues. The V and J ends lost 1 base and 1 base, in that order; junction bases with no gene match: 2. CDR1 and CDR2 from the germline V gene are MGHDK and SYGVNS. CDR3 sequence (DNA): TGTGCCAGCAGTGAATTAGGGACTAGCGGCCAAGAGACCCAGTACTTC. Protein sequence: CASSELGTSGQETQYF.

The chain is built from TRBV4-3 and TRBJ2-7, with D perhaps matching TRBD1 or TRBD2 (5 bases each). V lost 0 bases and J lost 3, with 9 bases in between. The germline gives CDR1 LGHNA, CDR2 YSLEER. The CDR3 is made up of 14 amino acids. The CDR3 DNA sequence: TGCGCCAGCAGCCAAGATCGAGGGGTCTACGAGCAGTACTTC. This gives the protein CASSQDRGVYEQYF.

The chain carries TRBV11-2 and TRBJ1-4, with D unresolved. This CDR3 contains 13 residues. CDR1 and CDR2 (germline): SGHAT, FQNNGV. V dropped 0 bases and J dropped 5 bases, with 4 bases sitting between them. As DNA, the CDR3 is TGTGCCAGCAGCTTAGACGGAAATGAAAAACTGTTTTTT. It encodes CASSLDGNEKLFF.

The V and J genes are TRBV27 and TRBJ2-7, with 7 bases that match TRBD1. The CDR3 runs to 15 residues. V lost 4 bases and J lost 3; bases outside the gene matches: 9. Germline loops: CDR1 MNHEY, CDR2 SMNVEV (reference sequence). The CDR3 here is CASSSPGQAIYEQYF. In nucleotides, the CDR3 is TGTGCCAGCAGTTCGCCCGGACAGGCCATCTACGAGCAGTACTTC.

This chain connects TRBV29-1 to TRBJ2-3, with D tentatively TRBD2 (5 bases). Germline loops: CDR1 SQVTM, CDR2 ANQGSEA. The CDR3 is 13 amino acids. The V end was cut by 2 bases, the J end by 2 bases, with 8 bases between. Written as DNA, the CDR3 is TGCAGCGTTGAACGGGAAGCCACAGATACGCAGTATTTT. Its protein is CSVEREATDTQYF.

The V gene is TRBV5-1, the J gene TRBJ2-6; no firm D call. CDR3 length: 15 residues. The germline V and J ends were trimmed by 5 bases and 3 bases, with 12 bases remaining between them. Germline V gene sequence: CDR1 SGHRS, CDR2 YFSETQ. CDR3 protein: CASSRDSGGANVLTF. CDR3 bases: TGCGCCAGCAGTCGAGATTCAGGTGGGGCCAACGTCCTGACTTTC.

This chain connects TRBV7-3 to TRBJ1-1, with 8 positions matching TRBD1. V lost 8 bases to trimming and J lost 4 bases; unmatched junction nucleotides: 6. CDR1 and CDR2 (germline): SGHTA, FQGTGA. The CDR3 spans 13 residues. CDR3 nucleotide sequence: TGTGCCAGCTCCGGAACAGGGGGCACTGAAGCTTTCTTT. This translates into CASSGTGGTEAFF.

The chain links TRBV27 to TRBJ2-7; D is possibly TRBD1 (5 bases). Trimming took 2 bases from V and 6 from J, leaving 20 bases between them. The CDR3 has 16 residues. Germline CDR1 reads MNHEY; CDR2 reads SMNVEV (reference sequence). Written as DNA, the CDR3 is TGTGCCAGCAGTTTAGATCTCCCAGGGCCCGGTGGCGAGCAGTACTTC. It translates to CASSLDLPGPGGEQYF.

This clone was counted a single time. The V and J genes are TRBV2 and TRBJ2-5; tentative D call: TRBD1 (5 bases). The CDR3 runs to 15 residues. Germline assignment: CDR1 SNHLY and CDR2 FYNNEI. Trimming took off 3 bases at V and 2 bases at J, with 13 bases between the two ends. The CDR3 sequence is CASSDLQGGQETQYF. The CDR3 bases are TGTGCCAGCAGTGATCTGCAGGGTGGGCAAGAGACCCAGTACTTC.

In DNA, the CDR3 is TGTGCCAGCAGCTCATGGGGACTAGCGGGAGATGACGAGCAGTACTTC. It specifies CASSSWGLAGDDEQYF. The chain carries TRBV7-2 and TRBJ2-7; 14 bases line up with TRBD2. The germline V gene encodes CDR1 SGHTA and CDR2 FQGNSA. This CDR3 spans 16 amino acids. V lost 4 bases to trimming and J lost 5 bases; unmatched junction nucleotides: 7. Together with reference TRBV7-2 and TRBJ2-7, the CDR3 gives the full variable domain: GAGVSQSPSNKVTEKGKDVELRCDPISGHTALYWYRQSLGQGLEFLIYFQGNSAPDKSGLPSDRFSAERTGGSVSTLTIQRTQQEDSAVYLCASSSWGLAGDDEQYFGPGTRLTVT.

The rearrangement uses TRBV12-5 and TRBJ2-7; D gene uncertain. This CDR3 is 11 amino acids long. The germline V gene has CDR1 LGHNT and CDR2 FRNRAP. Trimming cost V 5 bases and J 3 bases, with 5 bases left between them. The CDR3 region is CASGPNYEQYF. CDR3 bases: TGTGCTAGTGGTCCTAACTACGAGCAGTACTTC.

CDR3 sequence reads: CASSTYRGQGFRPQHF. The CDR3 DNA is TGTGCCAGCAGCACCTACAGGGGGCAAGGGTTCAGGCCCCAGCATTTT. The rearrangement uses TRBV21-1 and TRBJ1-5; TRBD1 was called by the table and not checked on the DNA. TRBV21-1 is termed a pseudogene. This CDR3 contains 16 residues.

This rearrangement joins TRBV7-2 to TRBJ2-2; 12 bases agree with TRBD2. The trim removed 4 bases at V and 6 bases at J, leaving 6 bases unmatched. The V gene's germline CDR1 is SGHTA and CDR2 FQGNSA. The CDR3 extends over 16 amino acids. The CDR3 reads CASSSVRLAGAGELFF. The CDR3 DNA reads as TGTGCCAGCAGCTCCGTGAGACTAGCGGGAGCCGGGGAGCTGTTTTTT.

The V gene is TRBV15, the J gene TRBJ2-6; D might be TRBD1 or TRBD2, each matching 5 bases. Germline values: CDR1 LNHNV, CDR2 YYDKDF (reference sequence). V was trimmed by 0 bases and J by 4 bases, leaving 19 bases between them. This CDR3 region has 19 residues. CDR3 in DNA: TGTGCCACCAGCAGAGAGTCAGGGACGGGTTTATGGGGGGCCAACGTCCTGACTTTC. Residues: CATSRESGTGLWGANVLTF. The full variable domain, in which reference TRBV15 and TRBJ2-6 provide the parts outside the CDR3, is DAMVIQNPRYQVTQFGKPVTLSCSQTLNHNVMYWYQQKSSQAPKLLFHYYDKDFNNEADTPDNFQSRRPNTSFCFLDIRSPGLGDTAMYLCATSRESGTGLWGANVLTFGAGSRLTVL.